One and the same sample provided the 8 T cell receptor beta chains below, sequenced in a study of blood T cell repertoires in COVID-19. Repertoires were generated with immunoSEQ multiplex PCR, while TCRdb's copy carries only in-frame clones and drops some. The top ten hold about 13% of the sample, which has about 110,000 clones, about 85% seen once. The sequencing sample was made of peripheral blood. The receptors originated from a human donor in a cohort sampled during active COVID-19.

The chain joins TRBV4-3 to TRBJ2-1; no reliable D call. Germline CDR1 and CDR2: LGHNA and YSLEER. The CDR3 is 18 amino acids. The V and J ends lost 1 base and 5 bases respectively, with 21 bases between them. Here the CDR3 DNA reads TGCGCCAGCAGCCAAGGACCTCTGCTAGACGAGTCCCACAATGAGCAGTTCTTC. It specifies CASSQGPLLDESHNEQFF.

This rearrangement joins TRBV5-1 to TRBJ1-3; 9 bases are a match to TRBD1. CDR1 is SGHRS and CDR2 is YFSETQ in the germline V gene. The CDR3 loop spans 15 amino acids. Trimming took 4 bases from V and 2 from J; bases not matched to a gene: 4. CDR3 region: CASSPTGGPGNTIYF. CDR3 DNA: TGCGCCAGCAGCCCCACAGGGGGCCCTGGAAACACCATATATTTT.

The J gene is TRBJ1-1, the V gene TRBV6-5, with D perhaps TRBD1 (6 bases). The CDR3 totals 14 residues. CDR1 MNHEY and CDR2 SVGAGI come from the germline V gene. V lost 9 bases to trimming and J lost 4 bases, with 18 bases between them. CDR3 sequence: CASEGRQGTTEAFF. The CDR3 DNA is TGTGCCAGTGAGGGGCGCCAGGGGACCACTGAAGCTTTCTTT.

This chain links TRBV19 with TRBJ2-7; the D is unclear. The CDR3 extends over 13 amino acids. In germline, CDR1 is LNHDA, CDR2 SQIVND (reference sequence). V gave up 4 bases and J gave up 1 base, with 8 bases separating them. DNA of the CDR3: TGTGCCAGTAGTAGGTACTCGTCCTACGAGCAGTACTTC. Its translation is CASSRYSSYEQYF.

This clone occurred a few times. The V and J genes are TRBV6-2 or TRBV6-3 and TRBJ1-1; the D gene is possibly TRBD1 (5 bases). Germline assignment: CDR1 MNHEY and CDR2 SVGEGT. The CDR3 contains 16 residues. V lost 4 bases and J 6 bases, leaving 21 bases between the germline ends. DNA for the CDR3: TGTGCCAGCAGTTCTTGGCCGAATGGGGGAGGACCTGAAGCTTTCTTT. Its translation is CASSSWPNGGGPEAFF.

The V and J genes are TRBV7-3 and TRBJ2-1, with D tentatively TRBD2 (6 bases). Deletions cut 1 base from V and 10 bases from J, with 11 bases between. Germline CDR1 reads SGHTA; CDR2 reads FQGTGA. The CDR3 contains 13 residues. This CDR3 reads CASSLNLAGEQFF. The CDR3 DNA reads TGTGCCAGCAGCTTAAATCTTGCGGGGGAGCAGTTCTTC. The full variable domain, with the rest looked up from reference TRBV7-3 and TRBJ2-1, is GAGVSQTPSNKVTEKGKYVELRCDPISGHTALYWYRQSLGQGPEFLIYFQGTGAADDSGLPNDRFFAVRPEGSVSTLKIQRTERGDSAVYLCASSLNLAGEQFFGPGTRLTVL.

This clone turned up a few times. The rearrangement uses TRBV28 and TRBJ2-2; TRBD2 matches at 7 bases. V lost 4 bases, J lost 1 base, and 9 bases stayed unmatched. Germline CDR1 is MDHEN and CDR2 is SYDVKM. The CDR3 totals 17 residues. CDR3 DNA: TGTGCCAGCAGTTCCCGGACTCTAGCGGAGAACACCGGGGAGCTGTTTTTT. Translated, it gives CASSSRTLAENTGELFF.

This clone has just one count. This chain connects TRBV4-3 to TRBJ1-1; no clear D gene. The V gene's germline CDR1 is LGHNA and CDR2 YSLEER. V dropped 0 bases and J dropped 2 bases, with 10 bases sitting between them. The CDR3 runs 15 residues. The CDR3 loop reads CASSQDGTFNTEAFF. CDR3 nucleotide sequence: TGCGCCAGCAGCCAAGATGGCACATTTAACACTGAAGCTTTCTTT.